These 8 T cell receptor beta chains share one sample of origin, sequenced in a study of T cells after yellow fever vaccination. TCRdb reanalysed the 5' RACE reads using MiXCR and keeps one entry per CDR3 protein. The table lists about 360,000 distinct CDR3 sequences, around 6.4% of them singletons. This material consisted of PBMCs, taken 5 days after the yellow fever booster vaccination. The receptors were sampled from a man aged 25-45 years who received the YFV17D yellow fever vaccine.

This clonotype was detected ten times or more. The V call is TRBV30, the J call TRBJ1-1; D remains ambiguous. Between the trimmed V and J ends, which lost 3 bases and 8 bases, there was a span of 16 bases. CDR1 is GTSNPN, CDR2 SVGIG, per germline (reference sequence). The CDR3 is 13 amino acids. DNA of the CDR3: TGTGCCTGGAGCGACGGACGCAGGTGGGAAGCTTTCTTT. Its protein is CAWSDGRRWEAFF. The variable domain in full, with the rest retrieved from reference TRBV30 and TRBJ1-1, is SQTIHQWPATLVQPVGSPLSLECTVEGTSNPNLYWYRQAAGRGLQLLFYSVGIGQISSEVPQNLSASRPQDRQFILSSKKLLLSDSGFYLCAWSDGRRWEAFFGQGTRLTVV.

This clonotype was seen more than once but under ten times. CDR3 sequence reads: CAISDPVRGLLETQYF. CDR3 nucleotide sequence: TGTGCCATCAGTGACCCGGTCAGGGGGTTATTAGAGACCCAGTACTTC. This sequence joins TRBV10-3 and TRBJ2-5, with 7 bases matching TRBD1. The V segment lost 3 bases and the J segment 4 bases; nucleotides outside the gene matches: 11. This CDR3 comprises 16 residues. Looked up from germline, CDR1 is ENHRY and CDR2 is SYGVKD.

Ten or more counts support this clonotype. The genes are TRBV11-2 and TRBJ2-1; no reliable D call. This CDR3 has 15 residues. Germline CDR1 reads SGHAT; CDR2 reads FQNNGV. The V and J ends lost 3 bases and 8 bases respectively, with 17 bases between them. The CDR3 coding sequence is TGTGCCAGCAGCTTGGCTTTGGCCTTTAATGATGAGCAGTTCTTC. Translation gives CASSLALAFNDEQFF.

The V call is TRBV30, the J call TRBJ2-5; possibly TRBD1 or TRBD2 for D (5 bases each). In germline, CDR1 is GTSNPN, CDR2 SVGIG (reference sequence). This CDR3 spans 15 amino acids. Deletions cut 2 bases from V and 1 base from J, with 14 bases between. This chain's CDR3 is CAWSPGDRIQETQYF. The CDR3 DNA reads TGTGCCTGGAGTCCTGGGGACCGGATCCAAGAGACCCAGTACTTC.

This clonotype has ten or more counts. The rearrangement uses TRBV6-2 or TRBV6-3 and TRBJ2-7; D ambiguous. The CDR3 covers 10 residues. Germline CDR1 is MNHEY and CDR2 is SVGEGT. The V end was cut by 7 bases, the J end by 5 bases, with 6 bases between. The chain's CDR3 is CASTGDEQYF. The CDR3 DNA reads as TGTGCCAGCACGGGCGACGAGCAGTACTTC.

This clonotype was detected only a few times. The CDR3 DNA sequence: TGTGCCAGCAGCTTGGCCCTCGGGGACTCAGATACGCAGTATTTT. Translating it yields CASSLALGDSDTQYF. This chain joins TRBV5-4 and TRBJ2-3; tentative D call: TRBD2 (6 bases). The germline V and J ends were trimmed by 0 bases and 4 bases, with 12 bases remaining between them. The CDR3 totals 15 residues. Germline V lookup: CDR1 SGHNT, CDR2 YYREEE (reference sequence).

This clonotype was found a few times. The V and J genes are TRBV4-3 and TRBJ2-1; the match to TRBD1 covers 9 bases. Germline CDR1 and CDR2: LGHNA and YSLEER. The CDR3 is made up of 14 amino acids. Unmatched junction bases numbered 3, after V lost 2 bases and J lost 7 bases. As DNA, the CDR3 is TGCGCCAGCAGCCAACCGGGACAGGGAAATGAGCAGTTCTTC. It yields the protein CASSQPGQGNEQFF.

This clonotype was found a few times. The V call is TRBV6-5, the J call TRBJ1-1, with 8 bases matching TRBD1. Per germline, CDR1 MNHEY and CDR2 SVGAGI. Trimming took 6 bases from V and 1 from J; bases not matched to a gene: 7. This CDR3 spans 15 amino acids. CDR3 sequence (DNA): TGTGCCAGCAGACCAGGGGGCGCGTGGAACACTGAAGCTTTCTTT. Protein: CASRPGGAWNTEAFF.